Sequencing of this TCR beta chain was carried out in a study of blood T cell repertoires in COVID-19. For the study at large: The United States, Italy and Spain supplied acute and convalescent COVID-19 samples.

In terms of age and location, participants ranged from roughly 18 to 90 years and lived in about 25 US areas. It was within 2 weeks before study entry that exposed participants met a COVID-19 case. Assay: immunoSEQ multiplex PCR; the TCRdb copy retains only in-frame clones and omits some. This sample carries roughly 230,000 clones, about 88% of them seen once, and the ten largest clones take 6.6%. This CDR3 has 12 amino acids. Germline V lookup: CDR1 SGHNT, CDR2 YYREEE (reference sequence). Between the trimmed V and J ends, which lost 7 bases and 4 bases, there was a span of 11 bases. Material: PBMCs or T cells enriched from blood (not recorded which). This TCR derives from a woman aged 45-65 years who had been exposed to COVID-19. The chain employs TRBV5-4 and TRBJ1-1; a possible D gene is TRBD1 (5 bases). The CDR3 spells CASGARSTEAFF. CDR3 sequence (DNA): TGTGCCAGCGGGGCGCGTAGCACTGAAGCTTTCTTT. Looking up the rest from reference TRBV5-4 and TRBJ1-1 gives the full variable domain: ETGVTQSPTHLIKTRGQQVTLRCSSQSGHNTVSWYQQALGQGPQFIFQYYREEENGRGNFPPRFSGLQFPNYSSELNVNALELDDSALYLCASGARSTEAFFGQGTRLTVV.